This T cell receptor (beta chain) appears in the sequencing data of a study of OX40 agonist ivuxolimab in advanced cancers. In terms of the full investigation: Ivuxolimab was a fully human IgG2 agonistic monoclonal antibody targeting the costimulatory receptor OX40 (CD134). Intravenous ivuxolimab was administered to patients every 2 weeks at six dose levels: 0.01, 0.1, 0.3, 1.5, 3 and 10 mg/kg. Of the approximately 54 dose-escalation patients, hepatocellular carcinoma was present in about 19, melanoma in around 15, renal cell carcinoma in 9 and head and neck cancer in 9. In the dose-escalation cohort, approximately 80% of patients were male, and the mean age was 60 years with a range of roughly 20 to 80. Prior anti-PD-1, anti-PD-L1 or anti-CTLA-4 therapy was permitted, and checkpoint inhibitors had been received by more than 35% of dose-escalation patients. Partial responses were achieved by three dose-escalation patients, of whom one had hepatocellular carcinoma and two had cutaneous melanoma. Peripheral TCRbeta sequencing aimed to test whether ivuxolimab altered TCR sequence diversity and caused clonal T-cell expansion. The paper reports the monotherapy dose-escalation portion (N of about 54 patients) of the phase I ivuxolimab trial.

Patients with autoimmune disease history or receiving systemic immunosuppression were excluded from the trial. In every dose cohort, peripheral blood was drawn for TCR sequencing at baseline, cycle 4 day 1, and cycle 7 day 1. The samples were taken from a phase I, first-in-human, multicenter, open-label dose-escalation trial of ivuxolimab. The trial enrolled adults with locally advanced or metastatic head and neck squamous cell, hepatocellular, melanoma or renal cell carcinoma. CD4+ and CD8+ T cells were sorted separately from peripheral blood before TCR sequencing. Genomic DNA was isolated from the sorted cells so that the TCRbeta CDR3 region could be sequenced. The immunoSEQ Assay was used for sequencing of TCRbeta CDR3 regions. TCRdb's version of the immuneACCESS table is confined to in-frame rearrangements and falls short of the full clone set. An unresolved V gene accounts for under half of the shortfall where checked; the remainder is of unknown origin. In this sample the table shows tens of thousands of clones, approximately 88% of which occur a single time. 4.6% of the sample rests with the top ten.

Summary of the overall study and its limitations: At doses of 0.1 to 3.0 mg/kg, clonal expansion of both CD4+ and CD8+ blood T cells was observed from baseline to week 6. The antigen specificity of the peripheral T cells that underwent clonal expansion was not determined. In partial responders in the 0.1-3.0 mg/kg groups, normalized peripheral clonal expansion was found to be among the lowest, especially among CD8+ T cells. Low levels of normalized T-cell clonal expansion were also seen in some patients who did not respond. After ivuxolimab, expanded clones were on average more numerous among CD8+ T cells than among CD4+ T cells.

Notes on this clone: There is no known antigen for this receptor. There are no base qualities to consult, and no much larger clone falls within one base.

Relative to germline, V is missing 0 bases and J is missing 2 bases, with 6 bases of the junction outside any gene match. From its cysteine to its phenylalanine, the CDR3 spans 16 amino acids. The retained sequence is limited to the CDR3, 48 bases, with the frame set at the first base. CDR1 and CDR2, per the germline V gene, are LGHNA and YNFKEQ. Source: CD4+ or CD8+ T cells sorted from blood, taken in a trial of the OX40 agonist ivuxolimab. The sequence was obtained from an adult with an advanced solid tumor such as melanoma, head and neck, liver or kidney cancer. Recombination connected TRBV4-2 to TRBJ2-7; 8 nucleotides in the junction match TRBD2. CDR3 protein: CASSQDFSGAPYEQYF. The sequenced DNA: TGTGCCAGCAGCCAAGATTTTAGCGGGGCTCCCTACGAGCAGTACTTC.